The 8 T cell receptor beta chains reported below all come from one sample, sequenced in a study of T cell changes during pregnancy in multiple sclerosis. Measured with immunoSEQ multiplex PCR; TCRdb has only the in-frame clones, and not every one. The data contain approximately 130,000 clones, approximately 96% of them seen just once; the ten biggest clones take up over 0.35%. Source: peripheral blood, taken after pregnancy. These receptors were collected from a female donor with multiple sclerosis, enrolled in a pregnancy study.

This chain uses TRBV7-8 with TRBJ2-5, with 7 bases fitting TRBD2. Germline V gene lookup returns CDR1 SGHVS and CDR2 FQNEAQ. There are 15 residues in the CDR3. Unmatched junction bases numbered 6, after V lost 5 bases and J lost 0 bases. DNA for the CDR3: TGTGCCAGCAGCCCTGGGCGGGGGAACCAAGAGACCCAGTACTTC. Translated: CASSPGRGNQETQYF.

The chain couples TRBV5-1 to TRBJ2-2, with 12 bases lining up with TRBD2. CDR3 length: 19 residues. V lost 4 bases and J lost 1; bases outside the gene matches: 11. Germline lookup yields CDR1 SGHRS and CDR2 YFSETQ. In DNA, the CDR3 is TGCGCCAGCAGCCCCCTCCCACTAGCGGGAGGACAGAACACCGGGGAGCTGTTTTTT. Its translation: CASSPLPLAGGQNTGELFF.

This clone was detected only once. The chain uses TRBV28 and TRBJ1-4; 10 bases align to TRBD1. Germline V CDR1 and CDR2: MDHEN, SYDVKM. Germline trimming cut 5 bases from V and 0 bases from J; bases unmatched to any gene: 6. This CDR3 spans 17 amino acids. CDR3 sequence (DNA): TGTGCCAGCAGTCCTCCGACAGGGGGCCCAACTAATGAAAAACTGTTTTTT. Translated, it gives CASSPPTGGPTNEKLFF.

In DNA, the CDR3 is TGTGCCAGCAGCTACAGGACGGACGAGACCCAGTACTTC. It yields the protein CASSYRTDETQYF. The genes are TRBV7-8 and TRBJ2-5; TRBD1 might be the D (5 bases). The V end was cut by 4 bases, the J end by 5 bases, with 11 bases between. This CDR3 contains 13 residues. Germline CDR1 SGHVS, CDR2 FQNEAQ. Supplemented by reference TRBV7-8 and TRBJ2-5, the full variable domain reads GAGVSQSPRYKVAKRGQDVALRCDPISGHVSLFWYQQALGQGPEFLTYFQNEAQLDKSGLPSDRFFAERPEGSVSTLKIQRTQQEDSAVYLCASSYRTDETQYFGPGTRLLVL.

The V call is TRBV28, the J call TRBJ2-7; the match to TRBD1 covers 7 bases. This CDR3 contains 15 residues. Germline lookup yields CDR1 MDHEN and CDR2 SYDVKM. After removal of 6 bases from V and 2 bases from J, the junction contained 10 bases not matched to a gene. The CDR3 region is CASSPIDRAAYEQYF. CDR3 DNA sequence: TGTGCCAGCAGCCCAATAGACAGGGCAGCCTACGAGCAGTACTTC.

The CDR3 reads CASSLSGSSEQYF. In DNA, the CDR3 is TGTGCCAGTAGTCTAAGCGGGAGTTCCGAGCAGTACTTC. The rearrangement joins TRBV19 to TRBJ2-7; 8 bases agree with TRBD2. With V trimmed by 5 bases and J by 6 bases, 6 bases remained unmatched. Per germline, CDR1 LNHDA and CDR2 SQIVND (reference sequence). This CDR3 contains 13 residues.

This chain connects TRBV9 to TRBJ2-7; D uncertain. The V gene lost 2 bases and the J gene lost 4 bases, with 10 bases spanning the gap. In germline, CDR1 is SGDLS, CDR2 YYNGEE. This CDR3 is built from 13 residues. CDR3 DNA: TGTGCCAGCAGCGTGACACCGACGTACGAGCAGTACTTC. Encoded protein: CASSVTPTYEQYF.

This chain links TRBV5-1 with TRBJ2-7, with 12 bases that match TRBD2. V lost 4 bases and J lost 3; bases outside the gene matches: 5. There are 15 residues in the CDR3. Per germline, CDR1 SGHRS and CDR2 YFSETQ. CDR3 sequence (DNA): TGCGCCAGCAGCCTAGGGACTAGCGGGTACTACGAGCAGTACTTC. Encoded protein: CASSLGTSGYYEQYF.